The 30 T cell receptor beta chains below come from one sample, sequenced in a study of blood T cells in healthy people across ages. Then a second PCR, running roughly 7 to 11 cycles, was carried out with a sample-barcoded 5' primer and a J-beta primer mix. TCRdb reprocessed the 5' RACE reads with MiXCR, giving one entry per CDR3 protein. Of roughly 1,800,000 distinct CDR3 sequences detected, about 50% appear once; the ten largest clones hold less than 2.5%. Sequenced: blood. These receptors originate from a woman aged 40 to 50 in good health.

J is TRBJ1-1 and V is TRBV6-5, with a weak D call TRBD1 (6 bases). The CDR3 covers 14 residues. V lost 6 bases, J lost 4 bases, and 15 bases lay in between. From germline, CDR1 is MNHEY and CDR2 SVGAGI. CDR3 in amino acids: CASRQGDRITEAFF. The CDR3 DNA reads as TGTGCCAGCAGACAGGGCGATAGGATCACTGAAGCTTTCTTT.

This clonotype appeared a few times. This sequence joins TRBV7-9 and TRBJ1-2; 10 nucleotides align to TRBD1. Looked up from germline, CDR1 is SEHNR and CDR2 is FQNEAQ (reference sequence). V trimming: 5 bases; J trimming: 7 bases; junction bases outside the gene matches: 13. This CDR3 comprises 16 residues. Here the CDR3 reads CASSPPRTGGVSGYTF. The CDR3 coding sequence is TGTGCCAGCAGCCCTCCTCGGACAGGGGGAGTTAGTGGCTACACCTTC.

The chain joins TRBV11-2 to TRBJ2-1; D possibly corresponds to TRBD1 (7 bases). Germline V gene data show CDR1 as SGHAT and CDR2 as FQNNGV. Trimming cost V 3 bases and J 8 bases, with 23 bases left between them. The CDR3 runs to 17 residues. CDR3 sequence (DNA): TGTGCCAGCAGCTTTAAGGCTTATGGACAGGTAGCGGATGAGCAGTTCTTC. It is translated as CASSFKAYGQVADEQFF.

The genes are TRBV20-1 and TRBJ1-2; the D gene is possibly TRBD1 (5 bases). Germline CDR1 reads DFQATT; CDR2 reads SNEGSKA (reference sequence). V was trimmed by 7 bases and J by 4 bases, leaving 16 bases between them. This CDR3 has 13 residues. CDR3 loop: CSVDLDSIYGYTF. In DNA form, the CDR3 reads TGCAGTGTTGATCTAGACAGTATCTATGGCTACACCTTC.

This clonotype has only a few counts. The rearrangement links TRBV7-2 to TRBJ2-3; perhaps TRBD2 as D (5 bases). There are 15 residues in the CDR3. Germline assignment: CDR1 SGHTA and CDR2 FQGNSA. Trimming stripped 1 base from V and 4 bases from J, with 12 bases between. Here the CDR3 reads CASSLVPFGADTQYF. Here the CDR3 DNA reads TGTGCCAGCAGCTTAGTCCCGTTCGGGGCAGATACGCAGTATTTT.

This sequence joins TRBV20-1 and TRBJ1-2, with no clear D. V was trimmed by 7 bases and J by 0 bases, leaving 9 bases between them. CDR3 length equals 12 residues. The germline V gene has CDR1 DFQATT and CDR2 SNEGSKA (reference sequence). CDR3 nucleotide sequence: TGCAGTGGAAAGGTAGCTAACTATGGCTACACCTTC. Amino acids: CSGKVANYGYTF.

The chain recombines TRBV20-1 with TRBJ1-2, with a tentative D call TRBD1 (6 bases). This CDR3 comprises 14 residues. The V and J ends lost 1 base and 4 bases respectively, with 13 bases between them. The germline V gene encodes CDR1 DFQATT and CDR2 SNEGSKA (reference sequence). The DNA for the CDR3 is TGCAGTGCTAGAGGTCCCGGGACAAGCTATGGCTACACCTTC. Translating it yields CSARGPGTSYGYTF.

The chain links TRBV7-3 to TRBJ2-3; possible D gene TRBD1, 5 bases. The CDR3 covers 15 residues. Germline V CDR1 and CDR2: SGHTA, FQGTGA. V was cut by 4 bases and J by 2 bases, with 13 bases left in between. The CDR3: CASSYKGRNTDTQYF. DNA for the CDR3: TGTGCCAGCAGCTACAAGGGGCGGAACACAGATACGCAGTATTTT.

A few counts support this clonotype. The chain has TRBV20-1 and TRBJ2-5; the match to TRBD1 covers 9 bases. CDR3 length: 16 residues. Germline trimming cut 3 bases from V and 1 base from J; bases unmatched to any gene: 9. Looked up from germline, CDR1 is DFQATT and CDR2 is SNEGSKA (reference sequence). The CDR3 here is CSASLTGTGTQETQYF. CDR3 nucleotide sequence: TGCAGTGCTAGTCTAACCGGGACAGGGACCCAAGAGACCCAGTACTTC.

V usage is TRBV7-6 and J usage is TRBJ2-1; tentatively, D is TRBD1 or TRBD2 (5 bases each). Germline CDR1 and CDR2: SGHVS and FNYEAQ. V lost 5 bases, J lost 5 bases, and 19 bases lay in between. This CDR3 has 16 amino acids. The CDR3 here is CASSKDGGTRHNEQFF. As DNA, the CDR3 is TGTGCCAGCAGCAAAGACGGTGGGACGAGACACAATGAGCAGTTCTTC.

This clonotype has ten or more counts. V is TRBV6-6 and J is TRBJ1-2; D is unresolved. CDR1 and CDR2 from the germline V gene are MNHNY and SVGAGI (reference sequence). This CDR3 comprises 13 residues. V gave up 8 bases and J gave up 1 base, with 11 bases separating them. DNA of the CDR3: TGTGCCAGCTCCCCAGACCTTAACTATGGCTACACCTTC. This translates into CASSPDLNYGYTF.

The chain employs TRBV28 and TRBJ2-4; 9 bases are a match to TRBD1. V shed 2 bases and J 0 bases; nucleotides not matched to a gene: 8. The CDR3 sequence is 18 residues long. Germline loops: CDR1 MDHEN, CDR2 SYDVKM. CDR3 nucleotides: TGTGCCAGCAGTTTAGGAACAGGGGGCGTGTCAGCCAAAAACATTCAGTACTTC. It translates to CASSLGTGGVSAKNIQYF.

This clonotype has only a few counts. The CDR3 is CASSSRDREGNEQFF. For the CDR3, the DNA is TGTGCCAGCAGCTCCCGGGACAGGGAGGGCAATGAGCAGTTCTTC. This chain connects TRBV7-6 to TRBJ2-1; 9 nucleotides match TRBD1. CDR1 SGHVS and CDR2 FNYEAQ come from the germline V gene. V trimming: 4 bases; J trimming: 6 bases; junction bases outside the gene matches: 7. The CDR3 has 15 amino acids.

The chain carries TRBV7-6 and TRBJ1-2; no clear D gene. V was clipped by 1 base and J by 0 bases, with 9 bases between them. Germline CDR1 is SGHVS and CDR2 is FNYEAQ. The CDR3 length is 15 residues. This CDR3 is CASSLEDSANYGYTF. The CDR3 coding sequence is TGTGCCAGCAGCTTAGAGGACTCAGCTAACTATGGCTACACCTTC.

The chain has TRBV12-3 or TRBV12-4 and TRBJ2-5, with D perhaps TRBD2 (6 bases). The V end was cut by 5 bases, the J end by 3 bases, with 13 bases between. CDR3 length equals 14 residues. DNA for the CDR3: TGTGCCAGCAGTGTAGTCGGAGGGAAAGAGACCCAGTACTTC. It encodes CASSVVGGKETQYF.

This chain joins TRBV27 and TRBJ1-2, with TRBD1 as a possible D gene (6 bases). The CDR3 runs 15 residues. The germline gives CDR1 MNHEY, CDR2 SMNVEV (reference sequence). V gave up 6 bases and J gave up 8 bases, with 22 bases separating them. Here the CDR3 DNA reads TGTGCCAGCAGCCCTAGCTTGGGGGGCCTGGGGGGCTACACCTTC. This codes for CASSPSLGGLGGYTF.

The chain recombines TRBV12-5 with TRBJ2-5; 10 nucleotides line up with TRBD1. Germline CDR1 reads LGHNT; CDR2 reads FRNRAP. The CDR3 has 12 residues. V dropped 7 bases and J dropped 7; count of bases not matched to a gene: 3. The CDR3 DNA reads TGTGCTAGTGCCGGACAGGGGGGGACCCAGTACTTC. It codes for CASAGQGGTQYF. Based on the CDR3 plus reference TRBV12-5 and TRBJ2-5, the full variable domain is DARVTQTPRHKVTEMGQEVTMRCQPILGHNTVFWYRQTMMQGLELLAYFRNRAPLDDSGMPKDRFSAEMPDATLATLKIQPSEPRDSAVYFCASAGQGGTQYFGPGTRLLVL.

The V gene is TRBV29-1, the J gene TRBJ1-5, with D maybe TRBD1 (6 bases). Trimming took off 6 bases at V and 1 base at J, with 13 bases between the two ends. CDR1 SQVTM and CDR2 ANQGSEA come from the germline V gene. The CDR3 runs 14 residues. The DNA for the CDR3 is TGCAGCGTGAAAACCGGACAGAGCAATCAGCCCCAGCATTTT. Translation gives CSVKTGQSNQPQHF.

The chain employs TRBV20-1 and TRBJ2-3, with no clear D. CDR3 size: 17 residues. With 3 bases removed from V and 2 bases from J, the gap between germline ends came to 21 bases. Looked up from germline, CDR1 is DFQATT and CDR2 is SNEGSKA (reference sequence). The CDR3 loop is CSARDPRPGQHTDTQYF. In DNA, the CDR3 is TGCAGTGCTAGGGACCCACGCCCAGGCCAACACACAGATACGCAGTATTTT.

The chain couples TRBV28 to TRBJ1-6, with TRBD1 matching over 9 bases. CDR1 and CDR2 (germline): MDHEN, SYDVKM. V was clipped by 6 bases and J by 5 bases; unmatched bases: 5. CDR3 length: 15 amino acids. DNA of the CDR3: TGTGCCAGCAGACCCCGGACAGGGGATAATTCACCCCTCCACTTT. This sequence encodes CASRPRTGDNSPLHF.

V is TRBV29-1 and J is TRBJ2-7, with D unresolved. The DNA end favors TRBJ2-5, so the J call may be wrong. Germline V gene data show CDR1 as SQVTM and CDR2 as ANQGSEA. CDR3 size: 12 residues. The CDR3 nucleotides read TGCAGCGTTGACCACAGACAAGAGACCCAGTACTTC. Protein product: CSVDHRQETQYF.

The sample holds one count of this clonotype. The V and J genes are TRBV29-1 and TRBJ2-3; a weak D match, TRBD1 (6 bases). Germline assignment: CDR1 SQVTM and CDR2 ANQGSEA. V gave up 6 bases and J gave up 2 bases, with 9 bases separating them. The CDR3 spans 12 residues. The CDR3 DNA follows: TGCAGCGTGACAGGAATCACAGATACGCAGTATTTT. Amino acid sequence: CSVTGITDTQYF.

This chain joins TRBV29-1 and TRBJ1-2; D is perhaps TRBD1 (6 bases). Germline CDR1 reads SQVTM; CDR2 reads ANQGSEA. The CDR3 totals 12 residues. Trimming pared 7 bases from V and 5 bases from J, leaving 14 bases between. The CDR3 DNA follows: TGCAGCGCCTTTGAAGGGGGATATGGCTACACCTTC. Residues: CSAFEGGYGYTF.

The chain uses TRBV20-1 and TRBJ1-5; D may be TRBD1 (5 bases). V was cut by 6 bases and J by 4 bases, with 19 bases left in between. The CDR3 runs to 15 residues. Per germline, CDR1 DFQATT and CDR2 SNEGSKA (reference sequence). CDR3 sequence: CSAHRARDGNQPQHF. Here the CDR3 DNA reads TGCAGTGCCCACCGGGCCAGGGATGGTAATCAGCCCCAGCATTTT.

This chain links TRBV4-3 with TRBJ2-7; D may match TRBD1 or TRBD2 (5 bases each). The length of the CDR3 is 13 residues. Trimming removed 1 base at V and 6 bases at J, with 10 bases between. In germline, CDR1 is LGHNA, CDR2 YSLEER. The CDR3 is CASSQASGREQYF. The CDR3 DNA follows: TGCGCCAGCAGCCAAGCGTCGGGACGCGAGCAGTACTTC.

This chain uses TRBV3-1 with TRBJ2-7; 8 bases are shared with TRBD2. The CDR3 extends over 18 amino acids. CDR1 is LGHDT and CDR2 is YNNKEL in the germline V gene (reference sequence). Trimming removed 3 bases from V and 2 bases from J; junction bases left unmatched: 15. The CDR3 DNA reads TGTGCCAGCAGCCACTTATACAGTTCGGGACTAGTAACCTACGAGCAGTACTTC. Its translation: CASSHLYSSGLVTYEQYF.

This clonotype was detected only a few times. The V and J genes are TRBV15 and TRBJ2-7, with D hard to call. V was clipped by 0 bases and J by 6 bases, with 12 bases between them. This CDR3 comprises 14 residues. CDR1 LNHNV and CDR2 YYDKDF come from the germline V gene (reference sequence). The CDR3 reads CATSRDLSETEQYF. The CDR3 nucleotides read TGTGCCACCAGCAGAGATCTTTCAGAGACCGAGCAGTACTTC.

This clonotype was counted between two and nine times. This chain connects TRBV29-1 to TRBJ2-1; TRBD2 matches 9 bases. Trimming cost V 2 bases and J 6 bases; bases outside gene matches: 5. The germline gives CDR1 SQVTM, CDR2 ANQGSEA. The CDR3 loop spans 14 amino acids. CDR3 sequence (DNA): TGCAGCGTTGAACACCCTAGCGGGACCAATGAGCAGTTCTTC. Translated: CSVEHPSGTNEQFF.

The chain combines TRBV20-1 with TRBJ2-1; TRBD1 matches 9 bases. The CDR3 totals 16 residues. Trimming took 6 bases from V and 4 from J; bases not matched to a gene: 13. Germline assignment: CDR1 DFQATT and CDR2 SNEGSKA (reference sequence). This chain's CDR3 is CSALQPGQGIYNEQFF. As DNA, the CDR3 is TGCAGTGCCCTACAACCGGGACAGGGAATTTACAATGAGCAGTTCTTC.

The genes are TRBV7-2 and TRBJ2-1; 9 bases match TRBD1. The CDR3 is 15 amino acids. Trimming at V came to 1 base and at J to 8 bases, leaving 6 bases not matched to a gene. Germline V gene lookup returns CDR1 SGHTA and CDR2 FQGNSA. The DNA for the CDR3 is TGTGCCAGCAGCTTAGAACAGGGGGCGCCTCATGAGCAGTTCTTC. Translating gives CASSLEQGAPHEQFF.